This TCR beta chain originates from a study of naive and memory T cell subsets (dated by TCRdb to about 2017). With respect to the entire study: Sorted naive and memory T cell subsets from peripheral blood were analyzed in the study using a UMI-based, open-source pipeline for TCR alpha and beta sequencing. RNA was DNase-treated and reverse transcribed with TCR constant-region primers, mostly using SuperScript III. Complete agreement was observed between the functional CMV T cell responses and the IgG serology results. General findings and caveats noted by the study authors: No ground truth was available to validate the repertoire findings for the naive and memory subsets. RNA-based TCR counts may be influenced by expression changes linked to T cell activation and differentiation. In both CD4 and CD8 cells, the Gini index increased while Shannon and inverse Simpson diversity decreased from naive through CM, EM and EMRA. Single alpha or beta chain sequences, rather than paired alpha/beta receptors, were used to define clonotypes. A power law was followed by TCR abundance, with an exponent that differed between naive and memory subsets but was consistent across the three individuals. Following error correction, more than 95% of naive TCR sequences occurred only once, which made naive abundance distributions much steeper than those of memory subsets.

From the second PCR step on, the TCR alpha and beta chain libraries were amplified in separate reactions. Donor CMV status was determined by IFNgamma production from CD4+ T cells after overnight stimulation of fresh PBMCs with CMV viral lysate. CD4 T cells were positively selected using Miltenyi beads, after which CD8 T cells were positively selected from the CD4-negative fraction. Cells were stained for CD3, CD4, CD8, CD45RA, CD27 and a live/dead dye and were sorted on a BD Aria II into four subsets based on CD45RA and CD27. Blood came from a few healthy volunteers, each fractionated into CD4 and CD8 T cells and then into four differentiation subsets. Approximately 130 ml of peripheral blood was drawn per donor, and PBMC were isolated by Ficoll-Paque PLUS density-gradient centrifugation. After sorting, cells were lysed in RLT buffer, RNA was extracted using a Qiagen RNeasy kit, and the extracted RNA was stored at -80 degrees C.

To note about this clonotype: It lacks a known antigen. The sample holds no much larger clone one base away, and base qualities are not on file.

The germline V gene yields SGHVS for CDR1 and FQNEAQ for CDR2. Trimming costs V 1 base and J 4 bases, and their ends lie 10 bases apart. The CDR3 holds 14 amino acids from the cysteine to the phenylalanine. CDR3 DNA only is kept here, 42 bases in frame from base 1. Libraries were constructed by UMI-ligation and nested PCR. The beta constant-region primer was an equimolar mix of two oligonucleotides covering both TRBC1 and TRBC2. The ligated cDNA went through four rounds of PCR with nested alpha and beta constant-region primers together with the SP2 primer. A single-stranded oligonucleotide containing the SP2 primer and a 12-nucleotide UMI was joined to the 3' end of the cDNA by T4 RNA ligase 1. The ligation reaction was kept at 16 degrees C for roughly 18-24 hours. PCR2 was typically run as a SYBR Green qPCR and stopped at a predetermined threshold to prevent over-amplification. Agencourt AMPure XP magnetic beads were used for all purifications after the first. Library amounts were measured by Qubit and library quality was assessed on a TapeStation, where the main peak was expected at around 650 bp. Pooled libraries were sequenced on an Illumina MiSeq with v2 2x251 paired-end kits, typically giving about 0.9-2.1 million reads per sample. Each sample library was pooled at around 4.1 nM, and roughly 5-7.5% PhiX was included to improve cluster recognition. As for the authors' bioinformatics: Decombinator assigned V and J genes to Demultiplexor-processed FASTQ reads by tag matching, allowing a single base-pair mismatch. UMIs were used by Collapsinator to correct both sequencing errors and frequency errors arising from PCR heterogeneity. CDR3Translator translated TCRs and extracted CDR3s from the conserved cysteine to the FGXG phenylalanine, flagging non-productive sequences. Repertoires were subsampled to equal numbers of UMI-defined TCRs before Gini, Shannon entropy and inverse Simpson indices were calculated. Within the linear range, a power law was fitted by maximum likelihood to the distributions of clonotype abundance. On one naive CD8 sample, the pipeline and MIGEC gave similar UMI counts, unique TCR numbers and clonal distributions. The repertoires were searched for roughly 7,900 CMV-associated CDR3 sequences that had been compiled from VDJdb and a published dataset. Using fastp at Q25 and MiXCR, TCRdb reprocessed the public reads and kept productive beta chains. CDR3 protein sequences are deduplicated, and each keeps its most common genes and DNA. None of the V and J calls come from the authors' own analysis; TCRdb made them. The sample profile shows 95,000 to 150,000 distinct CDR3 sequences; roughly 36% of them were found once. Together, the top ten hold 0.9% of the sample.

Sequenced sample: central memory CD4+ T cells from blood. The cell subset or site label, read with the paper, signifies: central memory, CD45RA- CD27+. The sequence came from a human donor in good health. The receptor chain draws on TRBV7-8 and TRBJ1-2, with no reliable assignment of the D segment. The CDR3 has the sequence CASSLVVTRYGYTF. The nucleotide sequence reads TGTGCCAGCAGCTTAGTGGTTACCCGCTATGGCTACACCTTC. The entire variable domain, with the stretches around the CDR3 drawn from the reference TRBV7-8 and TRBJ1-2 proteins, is GAGVSQSPRYKVAKRGQDVALRCDPISGHVSLFWYQQALGQGPEFLTYFQNEAQLDKSGLPSDRFFAERPEGSVSTLKIQRTQQEDSAVYLCASSLVVTRYGYTFGSGTRLTVV.